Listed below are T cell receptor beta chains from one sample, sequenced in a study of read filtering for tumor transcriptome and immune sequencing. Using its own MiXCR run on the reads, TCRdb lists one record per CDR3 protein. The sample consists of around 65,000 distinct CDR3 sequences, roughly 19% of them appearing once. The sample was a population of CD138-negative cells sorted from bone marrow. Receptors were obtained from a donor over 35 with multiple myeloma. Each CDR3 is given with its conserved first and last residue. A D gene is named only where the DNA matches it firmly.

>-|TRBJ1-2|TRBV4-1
CASSQGLFRDNYGYTF
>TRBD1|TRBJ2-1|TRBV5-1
CASSYGTGMDEQFF
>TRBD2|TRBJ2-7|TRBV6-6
CASRLTSGSKEQYF
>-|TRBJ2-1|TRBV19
CASSTSGARGEQFF
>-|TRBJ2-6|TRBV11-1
CASTPGGGDSGANVLTF
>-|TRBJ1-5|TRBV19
CASQGDSYQPQHF
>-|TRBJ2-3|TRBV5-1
CASSIGQRTDTQYF
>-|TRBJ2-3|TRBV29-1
CSSSAGRGIATQYF
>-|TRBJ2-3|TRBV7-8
CASSMGLATTDTQYF
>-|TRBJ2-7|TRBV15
CATSRDDGSEQYF
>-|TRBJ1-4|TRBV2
CASSYNTAREKLFF
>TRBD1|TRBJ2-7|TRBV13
CASSQQGQGSYEQYF
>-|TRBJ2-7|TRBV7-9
CASSPIPGTYEQYF
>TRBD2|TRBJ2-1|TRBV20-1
CSARSSGTSGQFF
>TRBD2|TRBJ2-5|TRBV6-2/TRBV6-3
CASSTGGTSWETQYF
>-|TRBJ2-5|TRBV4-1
CASSRWRKETQYF
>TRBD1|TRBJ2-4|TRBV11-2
CASSSTGVKNIQYF